This entry lists 26 T cell receptor beta chains sequenced from one sample in a study of shared clonotypes between healthy human individuals. The repertoire was sequenced with immunoSEQ multiplex PCR; TCRdb's copy has only in-frame clones and lacks some. Of 550,000 to 700,000 clones listed, roughly 72% are singletons. The material sequenced was memory CD4+ T cells sorted from blood. Documented subset: CD45RA-negative fraction. These receptors all come from a woman aged 30 to 39 in good health.

This sequence joins TRBV1 and TRBJ2-3; the table names TRBD2, a call not compared with the DNA. TRBV1 is recorded as a pseudogene. This CDR3 region has 16 residues. The CDR3 DNA sequence: TGCACCAGCAGCCAAGGGGCGACTAGCGGGAGATGTACGCAGTATTTT. Residues: CTSSQGATSGRCTQYF.

A word on this clone: This sample includes further DNA sequences coding for the same CDR3. The genes are TRBV5-1 and TRBJ2-7; D unresolved. This CDR3 is built from 11 residues. Between the trimmed V and J ends, which lost 4 bases and 2 bases, there was a span of 4 bases. Germline CDR1 is SGHRS and CDR2 is YFSETQ. Here the CDR3 reads CASSAAYEQYF. In DNA form, the CDR3 reads TGCGCCAGCAGCGCCGCCTACGAGCAGTACTTC.

This chain joins TRBV5-1 and TRBJ2-7; 8 bases match TRBD1. V lost 3 bases, J lost 1 base, and 6 bases stayed unmatched. CDR3 size: 15 residues. Germline assignment: CDR1 SGHRS and CDR2 YFSETQ. DNA of the CDR3: TGCGCCAGCAGCTACGGACAGGGCCTTTCCTACGAGCAGTACTTC. It translates to CASSYGQGLSYEQYF.

The chain uses TRBV6-1 and TRBJ2-7; 9 bases are shared with TRBD2. The V gene's germline CDR1 is MNHNS and CDR2 SASEGT. The length of the CDR3 is 15 residues. The V gene end was trimmed by 7 bases and the J gene end by 2 bases; junction bases not matched to a gene: 9. The CDR3 protein is CASTHSGSITYEQYF. In nucleotides, the CDR3 is TGTGCCAGCACTCATAGCGGGAGTATTACCTACGAGCAGTACTTC.

This clone turned up a few times. V gene TRBV11-2 combines with J gene TRBJ1-1, with TRBD1 identical over 8 bases. V dropped 5 bases and J dropped 6; count of bases not matched to a gene: 11. Germline lookup yields CDR1 SGHAT and CDR2 FQNNGV. There are 15 residues in the CDR3. The CDR3 here is CASSKAGGGVPEAFF. The CDR3 DNA sequence: TGTGCCAGCAGCAAAGCAGGGGGCGGGGTTCCTGAAGCTTTCTTT. Full variable domain (outside the CDR3, taken from reference TRBV11-2 and TRBJ1-1): EAGVAQSPRYKIIEKRQSVAFWCNPISGHATLYWYQQILGQGPKLLIQFQNNGVVDDSQLPKDRFSAERLKGVDSTLKIQPAKLEDSAVYLCASSKAGGGVPEAFFGQGTRLTVV.

Points on this clone: A much larger clone lies one base from this, so it may be a read error. The chain has TRBV11-2 and TRBJ2-5, with D tentatively TRBD1 or TRBD2 (7 bases each). CDR1 and CDR2 (germline): SGHAT, FQNNGV. The CDR3 is 16 amino acids. The V gene lost 3 bases and the J gene lost 4 bases, with 18 bases spanning the gap. Here the CDR3 reads CASSFQGQGGGETQYF. The CDR3 DNA reads TGTGCCAGCAGCTTCCAGGGGCAGGGGGGGGGAGAGACCCAGTACTTC. Full variable domain (outside the CDR3, taken from reference TRBV11-2 and TRBJ2-5): EAGVAQSPRYKIIEKRQSVAFWCNPISGHATLYWYQQILGQGPKLLIQFQNNGVVDDSQLPKDRFSAERLKGVDSTLKIQPAKLEDSAVYLCASSFQGQGGGETQYFGPGTRLLVL.

The chain recombines TRBV18 with TRBJ1-3; 8 bases align to TRBD1. The V gene's germline CDR1 is KGHSH and CDR2 LQKENI. CDR3 length equals 15 residues. V dropped 2 bases and J dropped 8; count of bases not matched to a gene: 8. The chain's CDR3 is CASSPKSTGAHTIYF. In nucleotides, the CDR3 is TGTGCCAGCTCACCAAAATCGACAGGGGCCCACACCATATATTTT.

This sequence joins TRBV7-2 and TRBJ1-2, with 7 positions matching TRBD1. The CDR3 has 17 amino acids. V lost 3 bases, J lost 1 base, and 11 bases stayed unmatched. Germline V CDR1 and CDR2: SGHTA, FQGNSA. CDR3: CASSLPRAGDSNYGYTF. The DNA of the CDR3 is TGTGCCAGCAGCTTGCCCCGGGCAGGGGACAGTAACTATGGCTACACCTTC. Full variable domain (outside the CDR3, taken from reference TRBV7-2 and TRBJ1-2): GAGVSQSPSNKVTEKGKDVELRCDPISGHTALYWYRQSLGQGLEFLIYFQGNSAPDKSGLPSDRFSAERTGGSVSTLTIQRTQQEDSAVYLCASSLPRAGDSNYGYTFGSGTRLTVV.

The V and J genes are TRBV7-9 and TRBJ1-1, with D hard to call. The CDR3 runs 14 residues. Germline loops: CDR1 SEHNR, CDR2 FQNEAQ (reference sequence). Trimming stripped 4 bases from V and 1 base from J, with 10 bases between. As DNA, the CDR3 is TGTGCCAGCAGCTCACAAACACGGAACACTGAAGCTTTCTTT. Translated: CASSSQTRNTEAFF.

The chain combines TRBV5-1 with TRBJ1-2, with TRBD1 matching over 7 bases. The CDR3 loop spans 14 amino acids. The V gene's germline CDR1 is SGHRS and CDR2 YFSETQ. Germline trimming cut 3 bases from V and 6 bases from J; bases unmatched to any gene: 8. The chain's CDR3 is CASSSQGLLHGYTF. The DNA of the CDR3 is TGCGCCAGCAGCTCACAGGGGCTCCTACATGGCTACACCTTC.

This clone came up a few times. This CDR3 is also generated by other DNA sequences in the sample. CDR3 bases: TGCGCCAGCAGCGTATCCAGCGGAGCATACAATGAGCAGTTCTTC. Its protein is CASSVSSGAYNEQFF. The V call is TRBV5-1, the J call TRBJ2-1, with D maybe TRBD2 (5 bases). The CDR3 has 15 residues. Germline-derived CDR1 and CDR2 are SGHRS and YFSETQ. Trimming removed 4 bases at V and 4 bases at J, with 15 bases between.

This chain connects TRBV4-1 to TRBJ2-1; 13 bases fit TRBD2. J gave up 7 bases and V 7 bases, and 16 bases lay outside the gene matches. The CDR3 is made up of 18 amino acids. The V gene's germline CDR1 is MGHRA and CDR2 YSYEKL. CDR3 nucleotide sequence: TGCGCCAGCACCGGACTAGCGGGAGAGAAAAAAACTTGGAATGAGCAGTTCTTC. Amino acids: CASTGLAGEKKTWNEQFF.

The chain has TRBV21-1 and TRBJ1-3; the tabulated D call, TRBD1, remains unverified against the DNA. TRBV21-1 is marked as a pseudogene. The CDR3 has 17 residues. CDR3 coding DNA: TGTGCCAGCAGCAAAACGAGGACAGGGGCCTTGGGGAACACCATATATTTT. It codes for CASSKTRTGALGNTIYF.

The genes are TRBV9 and TRBJ2-7; 7 bases agree with TRBD1. CDR3 length: 14 amino acids. CDR1 and CDR2 from the germline V gene are SGDLS and YYNGEE. V lost 4 bases to trimming and J lost 5 bases; unmatched junction nucleotides: 9. As DNA, the CDR3 is TGTGCCAGCAGCTTCACTACAGGGGCCGACGAGCAGTACTTC. Residues: CASSFTTGADEQYF.

The rearrangement uses TRBV27 and TRBJ2-1; TRBD1 matches 7 bases. Germline trimming cut 7 bases from V and 5 bases from J; bases unmatched to any gene: 8. Per the germline V gene, CDR1 is MNHEY and CDR2 is SMNVEV (reference sequence). CDR3 length: 14 residues. The CDR3 DNA follows: TGTGCCAGCATCCGACAGGGAGTCGACAATGAGCAGTTCTTC. Its protein product is CASIRQGVDNEQFF.

The sample holds a few counts of this clone. The same CDR3 is also encoded by other DNA sequences in this sample. The V and J genes are TRBV5-1 and TRBJ2-1; D perhaps matches TRBD1 (5 bases). Trimming cost V 5 bases and J 0 bases, with 12 bases left between them. Germline V gives CDR1 SGHRS, CDR2 YFSETQ. There are 15 residues in the CDR3. As DNA, the CDR3 is TGCGCCAGCAGTTCCGACAGTAGCTCCTACAATGAGCAGTTCTTC. This gives the protein CASSSDSSSYNEQFF.

The V call is TRBV6-6, the J call TRBJ1-2; no reliable D call. The V gene lost 11 bases and the J gene lost 8 bases, with 27 bases spanning the gap. Germline V gives CDR1 MNHNY, CDR2 SVGAGI (reference sequence). The CDR3 consists of 15 residues. CDR3 bases: TGTGCCTCCTCACATTCAGGAGCAGGCATGGGGGGCTACACCTTC. It encodes CASSHSGAGMGGYTF.

The V and J genes are TRBV13 and TRBJ1-1, with 7 bases matching TRBD1. With 5 bases clipped from V and 1 base from J, the junction kept 13 bases outside the gene matches. The CDR3 totals 17 residues. CDR1 PRHDT and CDR2 FYEKMQ come from the germline V gene (reference sequence). The CDR3 loop reads CASSPKGARSWNTEAFF. CDR3 in DNA: TGTGCCAGCAGCCCGAAGGGGGCGCGGTCCTGGAACACTGAAGCTTTCTTT.

In its sample, this clone was seen once. Other DNA sequences in this specimen translate into the identical CDR3. The rearrangement uses TRBV28 and TRBJ1-4, with a tentative D call TRBD1 (5 bases). Trimming cost V 5 bases and J 7 bases, with 8 bases left between them. CDR1 and CDR2 (germline): MDHEN, SYDVKM. CDR3 length equals 12 residues. This CDR3 reads CASSGGGEKLFF. The CDR3 coding sequence is TGTGCCAGCAGTGGGGGGGGTGAAAAACTGTTTTTT.

This clone was counted only a few times. The rearrangement uses TRBV5-1 and TRBJ1-3; D uncertain. CDR3 length equals 13 residues. Germline CDR1 is SGHRS and CDR2 is YFSETQ. The V end was cut by 7 bases, the J end by 1 base, with 9 bases between. CDR3 DNA: TGCGCCAGCGGAGACACTTCTGGAAACACCATATATTTT. Translated, it gives CASGDTSGNTIYF.

The chain carries TRBV6-5 and TRBJ2-3, with 11 bases identical to TRBD2. With V trimmed by 6 bases and J by 4 bases, 6 bases remained unmatched. This CDR3 is built from 15 residues. In germline, CDR1 is MNHEY, CDR2 SVGAGI. CDR3 loop: CASSVAGGRADTQYF. DNA for the CDR3: TGTGCCAGCAGCGTAGCGGGAGGGAGAGCAGATACGCAGTATTTT.

This clone was seen more than once but under ten times. This rearrangement joins TRBV5-1 to TRBJ2-7; D is uncertain. From germline, CDR1 is SGHRS and CDR2 YFSETQ. Deletions cut 0 bases from V and 4 bases from J, with 11 bases between. The CDR3 contains 14 residues. The CDR3 bases are TGCGCCAGCAGCTTGGGGATCGGAGAATACGAGCAGTACTTC. Protein: CASSLGIGEYEQYF.

The rearrangement links TRBV30 to TRBJ1-1; D not resolved. CDR3 length: 13 amino acids. V was trimmed by 2 bases and J by 3 bases, leaving 10 bases between them. Germline CDR1 is GTSNPN and CDR2 is SVGIG (reference sequence). In DNA form, the CDR3 reads TGTGCCTGGAGTCGGGCCTTTGACACTGAAGCTTTCTTT. Amino acids: CAWSRAFDTEAFF.

About this clone itself: Possible read error: a much larger clone is one base away. This chain uses TRBV28 with TRBJ2-6; D may be TRBD2 (7 bases). Germline values: CDR1 MDHEN, CDR2 SYDVKM. The CDR3 runs 16 residues. The CDR3: CASGVGGVSGADVLTF. CDR3 bases: TGTGCCAGCGGCGTAGGGGGGGTGTCTGGGGCCGACGTCCTGACTTTC.

This rearrangement joins TRBV13 to TRBJ2-2; 9 bases map to TRBD2. Per germline, CDR1 PRHDT and CDR2 FYEKMQ (reference sequence). The CDR3 covers 17 residues. V lost 4 bases to trimming and J lost 3 bases; unmatched junction nucleotides: 9. The CDR3 bases are TGTGCCAGCAGCTCCACGGGACTAGCAATCGACACCGGGGAGCTGTTTTTT. Its translation: CASSSTGLAIDTGELFF.

The V and J genes are TRBV21-1 and TRBJ1-1. TRBV21-1 is noted as a pseudogene. The CDR3 has 14 amino acids. CDR3 sequence reads: CASSKDSPVTEAFF. CDR3 nucleotides: TGTGCCAGCAGCAAAGACTCTCCGGTCACTGAAGCTTTCTTT.